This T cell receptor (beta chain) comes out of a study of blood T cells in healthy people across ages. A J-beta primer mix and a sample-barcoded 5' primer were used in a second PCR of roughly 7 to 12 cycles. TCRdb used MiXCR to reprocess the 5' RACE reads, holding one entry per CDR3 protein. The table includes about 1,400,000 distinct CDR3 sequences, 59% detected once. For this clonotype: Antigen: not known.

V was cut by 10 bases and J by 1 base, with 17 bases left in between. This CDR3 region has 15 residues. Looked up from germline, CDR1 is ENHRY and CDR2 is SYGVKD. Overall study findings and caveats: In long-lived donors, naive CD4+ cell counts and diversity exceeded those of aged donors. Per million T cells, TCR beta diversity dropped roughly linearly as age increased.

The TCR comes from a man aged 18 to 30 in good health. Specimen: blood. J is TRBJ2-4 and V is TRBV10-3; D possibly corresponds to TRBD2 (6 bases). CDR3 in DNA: TGTGCCACCCACCTGGGGGGTTTTGCCAAAAACATTCAGTACTTC. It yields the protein CATHLGGFAKNIQYF.